This is a list of T cell receptor beta chains from one sample in a study of T cell responses to AZD1222 COVID-19 vaccine. Libraries were prepared by immunoSEQ multiplex PCR; TCRdb keeps only in-frame clonotypes and omits some of them. The table lists 90,000 or so clones, approximately 83% of them singletons. The sample consisted of peripheral blood, taken on day 0 of AZD1222 vaccination. Every receptor here comes from an adult in good health. Each CDR3 is given with its conserved first and last residue. A D gene is named only where the DNA matches it firmly. The size of a clone is reported for some rows only, either as once, few or many, or as a class for expanded clones.

>TRBV11-2|TRBJ2-7|-|TRBD1
CASSLVATGGRYEQYF
TGTGCCAGCAGCTTAGTAGCGACAGGGGGTAGATACGAGCAGTACTTC
>TRBV7-6|TRBJ1-1|-|-
CASSLVAAEATEAFF
TGTGCCAGCAGCTTAGTGGCCGCCGAGGCCACTGAAGCTTTCTTT
>TRBV19|TRBJ1-2|-|TRBD1
CASSRGGLNYGYTF
TGTGCCAGTAGCAGGGGGGGCCTTAACTATGGCTACACCTTC
>TRBV6-2/TRBV6-3|TRBJ1-5|-|-
CASSYSEGGAPVGYSNQPQHF
TGTGCCAGCAGTTACTCGGAAGGCGGGGCCCCCGTTGGGTATAGCAATCAGCCCCAGCATTTT
>TRBV19|TRBJ2-5|-|-
CASSSSLGWQETQYF
TGTGCCAGTAGTTCCTCCTTGGGGTGGCAAGAGACCCAGTACTTC
>TRBV28|TRBJ1-1|once|-
CASSLALRDTEAFF
TGTGCCAGCAGCCTTGCCCTAAGGGACACTGAAGCTTTCTTT
>TRBV6-5|TRBJ2-2|-|-
CASRTGPGELFF
TGTGCCAGCAGGACAGGTCCCGGGGAGCTGTTTTTT
>TRBV29-1|TRBJ2-1|once|TRBD1
CSVARQGVFNEQFF
TGCAGCGTAGCCAGACAGGGGGTCTTCAATGAGCAGTTCTTC
>TRBV29-1|TRBJ2-1|-|TRBD1
CSVEDRQGADNEQFF
TGCAGCGTTGAAGATCGCCAGGGGGCGGACAATGAGCAGTTCTTC
>TRBV19|TRBJ2-1|-|TRBD2
CASSLAGSGRAYEQFF
TGTGCCAGTAGTTTAGCGGGTAGCGGGAGGGCCTATGAGCAGTTCTTC
>TRBV6-6|TRBJ1-2|-|-
CASREKPAGFYGYTF
TGTGCCAGCCGCGAAAAACCGGCGGGGTTTTATGGCTACACCTTC
>TRBV27|TRBJ1-2|-|-
CASSLMAANYGYTF
TGTGCCAGCAGTTTAATGGCGGCTAACTATGGCTACACCTTC
>TRBV3-1/TRBV3-2|TRBJ2-3|once|TRBD2
CASSQDPTSASTDTQYF
TGTGCCAGCAGCCAAGATCCGACTAGCGCAAGCACAGATACGCAGTATTTT
>TRBV6-5|TRBJ2-5|-|-
CASSYQGPQETQYF
TGTGCCAGCAGTTACCAGGGGCCCCAAGAGACCCAGTACTTC
>TRBV28|TRBJ2-3|-|-
CASSLGQRKSTDTQYF
TGTGCCAGCAGTTTAGGTCAAAGAAAGAGCACAGATACGCAGTATTTT
>TRBV27|TRBJ2-7|-|TRBD1
CASSPRQGARYEQYF
TGTGCCAGCAGTCCGCGACAGGGGGCGAGATACGAGCAGTACTTC
>TRBV24-1|TRBJ2-1|few|-
CATRVSGAKYEQFF
TGTGCCACCCGAGTTTCGGGAGCTAAGTATGAGCAGTTCTTC
>TRBV27|TRBJ1-1|-|-
CASSSAAGRPTEAFF
TGTGCCAGCAGTTCCGCGGCCGGGAGGCCCACTGAAGCTTTCTTT
>TRBV19|TRBJ2-2|once|-
CASSIIPPGELFF
TGTGCCAGTAGTATAATACCTCCCGGGGAGCTGTTTTTT
>TRBV5-1|TRBJ2-1|-|TRBD2
CASSLAPSGTNYNEQFF
TGCGCCAGCAGCTTGGCCCCTAGCGGGACTAACTACAATGAGCAGTTCTTC
>TRBV11-1|TRBJ1-1|-|-
CASSLRQWTEAFF
TGTGCCAGCAGCTTAAGACAGTGGACTGAAGCTTTCTTT
>TRBV28|TRBJ1-6|-|-
CASSPRLGEGSPLHF
TGTGCCAGCAGTCCAAGACTAGGGGAGGGATCACCCCTCCACTTT
>TRBV11-2|TRBJ2-1|-|-
CASSLDSGEQFF
TGTGCCAGCAGCTTAGACAGCGGTGAGCAGTTCTTC
>TRBV6-5|TRBJ2-1|-|-
CASSTNRGWGQFF
TGTGCCAGCAGTACCAACCGAGGTTGGGGACAGTTCTTC
>TRBV9|TRBJ1-1|-|TRBD1
CASSVGTENTEAFF
TGTGCCAGCAGCGTGGGGACAGAAAACACTGAAGCTTTCTTT
>TRBV7-8|TRBJ2-3|-|TRBD2
CASSLALAGEVDTQYF
TGTGCCAGCAGCTTAGCACTAGCGGGAGAAGTAGATACGCAGTATTTT
>TRBV18|TRBJ2-4|-|TRBD1
CASSRGAGQGYNIQYF
TGTGCCAGCTCGCGCGGGGCGGGACAGGGGTACAACATTCAGTACTTC
>TRBV29-1|TRBJ1-1|-|TRBD1
CSASDRGTEAFF
TGCAGCGCCTCCGACAGGGGCACTGAAGCTTTCTTT
>TRBV7-2|TRBJ1-6|-|TRBD1
CASSLAYPGQGISPLHF
TGTGCCAGCAGCTTAGCTTACCCGGGACAGGGTATTTCACCCCTCCACTTT
>TRBV18|TRBJ2-4|-|TRBD1
CASSDRGRGDIQYF
TGTGCCAGCTCAGACAGGGGGCGCGGTGACATTCAGTACTTC
>TRBV5-6|TRBJ2-7|-|-
CASSLEGRDGLEQYF
TGTGCCAGCAGCTTGGAAGGGCGGGACGGGCTCGAGCAGTACTTC
>TRBV19|TRBJ1-4|few|-
CASTNTPLPGIDEKLFF
TGTGCCAGTACCAATACCCCTCTCCCCGGGATCGATGAAAAACTGTTTTTT
>TRBV5-4|TRBJ2-7|-|TRBD2
CASSLGAGAAYEQYF
TGTGCCAGCAGCTTGGGGGCGGGAGCGGCCTACGAGCAGTACTTC
>TRBV2|TRBJ2-3|-|TRBD2
CASSETSATDTQYF
TGTGCCAGCAGTGAGACTAGCGCCACAGATACGCAGTATTTT
>TRBV24-1|TRBJ2-1|-|-
CATSDPTYNEQFF
TGTGCCACCAGTGATCCGACGTACAATGAGCAGTTCTTC
>TRBV28|TRBJ1-2|-|-
CASTEGRANYGYTF
TGTGCCAGCACCGAGGGGCGAGCTAACTATGGCTACACCTTC
>TRBV19|TRBJ2-6|few|-
CASMDYPGANVLTF
TGTGCCAGTATGGATTACCCAGGGGCCAACGTCCTGACTTTC
>TRBV5-1|TRBJ2-5|-|TRBD2
CASSGEGLAGGETQYF
TGCGCCAGCAGCGGTGAGGGACTAGCGGGAGGCGAGACCCAGTACTTC
>TRBV20-1|TRBJ1-2|-|-
CSASLQADYGYTF
TGCAGTGCTAGTCTTCAGGCGGACTATGGCTACACCTTC
>TRBV5-1|TRBJ2-7|-|TRBD2
CASSFATSGPTYEQYF
TGCGCCAGCAGCTTTGCGACTAGCGGGCCGACCTACGAGCAGTACTTC
>TRBV7-2|TRBJ2-1|-|TRBD2
CASSLGLAEYNEQFF
TGTGCCAGCAGCTTAGGACTAGCGGAATACAATGAGCAGTTCTTC
>TRBV5-1|TRBJ2-7|-|-
CASSTRPSLAYEQYF
TGCGCCAGCAGCACCCGACCCTCCCTCGCGTACGAGCAGTACTTC
>TRBV28|TRBJ2-5|-|TRBD1
CASSLEGAHETQYF
TGTGCCAGCAGTTTAGAGGGGGCTCACGAGACCCAGTACTTC
>TRBV27|TRBJ2-7|-|TRBD2
CASSLKRDPSYEQYF
TGTGCCAGCAGCCTTAAGCGGGATCCCTCCTACGAGCAGTACTTC
>TRBV27|TRBJ2-2|-|-
CASSLWQGGTGELFF
TGTGCCAGCAGTTTATGGCAGGGGGGCACCGGGGAGCTGTTTTTT
>TRBV4-1|TRBJ2-3|-|-
CASSQLALRQASDTQYF
TGCGCCAGCAGCCAATTAGCTCTTCGACAAGCATCAGATACGCAGTATTTT
>TRBV27|TRBJ2-7|once|-
CASSTTRRSYEQYF
TGTGCCAGCAGTACGACTAGACGATCCTACGAGCAGTACTTC
>TRBV19|TRBJ2-7|-|TRBD1
CASRTTGTHEQYF
TGTGCCAGTAGGACGACAGGGACCCACGAGCAGTACTTC
>TRBV7-3|TRBJ2-3|once|TRBD1
CASSTPGTGGTDTQYF
TGTGCCAGCAGCACCCCCGGGACAGGGGGCACAGATACGCAGTATTTT
>TRBV5-1|TRBJ2-1|-|TRBD1
CASSYTGTGHGEQFF
TGCGCCAGCAGCTACACCGGGACAGGGCACGGTGAGCAGTTCTTC
>TRBV7-2|TRBJ2-2|-|-
CASSFMNTGELFF
TGTGCCAGCAGCTTTATGAACACCGGGGAGCTGTTTTTT
>TRBV2|TRBJ2-7|many|TRBD2
CASSERGESSYEQYF
TGTGCCAGCAGTGAACGGGGGGAGAGCTCCTACGAGCAGTACTTC
>TRBV20-1|TRBJ2-7|-|-
CSASWGGVSYEQYF
TGCAGTGCTAGTTGGGGAGGTGTCTCCTACGAGCAGTACTTC
>TRBV28|TRBJ1-5|-|-
CASSTPSDPQGNQPQHF
TGTGCCAGCAGTACCCCCTCGGACCCCCAAGGCAATCAGCCCCAGCATTTT
>TRBV2|TRBJ2-3|-|TRBD2
CASSVIAGVTDTQYF
TGTGCCAGCAGTGTGATAGCGGGAGTAACAGATACGCAGTATTTT